This TCR beta chain was found in a study of T cell responses to AZD1222 COVID-19 vaccine. Findings and limits, study-wide: The number of AZD1222 recipients seropositive at baseline was only five or six. Regions 160-218 and 743-854 held dominance among vaccine-associated CD4 TCRs, which spanned spike. White British people made up most donors, females outnumbered males, and clonal diversity was possibly underestimated.

This table comes from immunoSEQ multiplex PCR, and its TCRdb copy is limited to in-frame clones, with some not included. Of 120,000 or so clones detected, 75% to 85% appear once; the ten largest clones hold 27%. Germline assignment: CDR1 LGHNA and CDR2 YNFKEQ. V gave up 2 bases and J gave up 8 bases, with 8 bases separating them. CDR3 length equals 12 residues. This clone appeared a single time. Its antigen remains unidentified. This clonotype was obtained from an adult who received the AZD1222 COVID-19 vaccine. The sequenced sample was peripheral blood, obtained 28 days after the second AZD1222 dose. The rearrangement joins TRBV4-2 to TRBJ2-3, with unresolved D. CDR3 coding DNA: TGTGCCAGCAGCCAACCCTGGGGTACGCAGTATTTT. This translates into CASSQPWGTQYF.